This T cell receptor beta chain was recorded in a study of shared clonotypes between healthy human individuals. This table comes from immunoSEQ multiplex PCR, and its TCRdb copy is limited to in-frame clones, with some not included. The sample yields some 980,000 clones, 60% to 85% seen once. Healthy HIV-negative adults without recent acute infections or vaccinations served as donors. Germline assignment: CDR1 LNHDA and CDR2 SQIVND (reference sequence). The CDR3 totals 15 residues. Between the trimmed V and J ends, which lost 3 bases and 1 base, there was a span of 9 bases. The V and J genes are TRBV19 and TRBJ2-2, with no clear D. This TCR was recovered from a man aged 18 to 30 in good health. Sequenced sample: memory CD4+ T cells sorted from blood. This sample's subset: CD45RA-negative fraction. DNA of the CDR3: TGTGCCAGTAGTATTCTGCCCGTGAACACCGGGGAGCTGTTTTTT. It encodes CASSILPVNTGELFF.